This T cell receptor (beta chain) comes out of a study of cytomegalovirus exposure and HLA in healthy donors. The germline V gene has CDR1 SGHRS and CDR2 YFSETQ. The CDR3 length is 16 residues. V was clipped by 4 bases and J by 9 bases; unmatched bases: 7. To note about this clone: The antigen is not known.

The PCR had 60 Vbeta and 13 Jbeta primers. Clones were sequenced by immunoSEQ multiplex PCR, and TCRdb holds only the in-frame ones, with some missing. The sample has approximately 150,000 clones, about 77% seen once. Study results and limitations: An analysis that was carried out later associated 17,000 or so TCR beta sequences with HLA alleles at 0.05 false discovery rate. Later on, an analysis showed TCR association rates differing by HLA locus, with DRB1 the most and HLA-C the fewest. Later analysis reportedly placed an Asian-associated ancestry cluster below the roughly 670-donor mean in N-insertions.

The sequence was obtained from a woman in her thirties or forties in good health and CMV-seropositive. Sample: PBMCs. This chain joins TRBV5-1 and TRBJ2-1, with TRBD2 matching 16 bases. The CDR3 loop reads CASSPGLAGGRTEQFF. CDR3 bases: TGCGCCAGCAGCCCGGGACTAGCGGGGGGGCGAACTGAGCAGTTCTTC.